Listed here are 25 T cell receptor beta chains from one sample, sequenced in a study of cytomegalovirus exposure and HLA in healthy donors. The PCR made use of 60 Vbeta and 13 Jbeta primers. Sequencing used immunoSEQ multiplex PCR; TCRdb keeps in-frame clones, though not all of them. The listing contains around 51,000 clones. The specimen sequenced was PBMCs. These TCRs come from a man aged 40-49 years in good health and CMV-seropositive.

The chain employs TRBV28 and TRBJ2-2; tentative D call: TRBD2 (6 bases). The CDR3 has 13 amino acids. Germline V gives CDR1 MDHEN, CDR2 SYDVKM. V was shortened by 6 bases and J by 5 bases, with 10 bases between the two germline ends. The DNA of the CDR3 is TGTGCCAGCAGCACGGGGGTAACCGGGGAGCTGTTTTTT. Protein: CASSTGVTGELFF. Complete variable domain (other parts from reference TRBV28 and TRBJ2-2): DVKVTQSSRYLVKRTGEKVFLECVQDMDHENMFWYRQDPGLGLRLIYFSYDVKMKEKGDIPEGYSVSREKKERFSLILESASTNQTSMYLCASSTGVTGELFFGEGSRLTVL.

V and J are TRBV2 and TRBJ2-7, with TRBD1 identical over 9 bases. This CDR3 is built from 14 residues. V lost 6 bases, J lost 3 bases, and 6 bases stayed unmatched. Germline assignment: CDR1 SNHLY and CDR2 FYNNEI. This chain's CDR3 is CASRQGQGNYEQYF. CDR3 in DNA: TGTGCCAGCAGACAGGGACAGGGCAACTACGAGCAGTACTTC.

J is TRBJ2-7 and V is TRBV19; the match to TRBD2 covers 8 bases. The V gene end was trimmed by 7 bases and the J gene end by 11 bases; junction bases not matched to a gene: 13. This CDR3 has 13 residues. Looked up from germline, CDR1 is LNHDA and CDR2 is SQIVND (reference sequence). CDR3 residues: CASKALAGGPEYF. CDR3 bases: TGTGCCAGTAAAGCCCTAGCGGGCGGACCGGAGTACTTC.

The J gene is TRBJ1-5, the V gene TRBV19; TRBD1 aligns across 10 bases. The V gene end was trimmed by 4 bases and the J gene end by 7 bases; junction bases not matched to a gene: 10. CDR1 and CDR2 (germline): LNHDA, SQIVND (reference sequence). The CDR3 totals 16 residues. The CDR3 nucleotides are TGTGCCAGTAGTAGGGGACAGGGGAGTACAGGACAGCCCCAGCATTTT. Translating gives CASSRGQGSTGQPQHF. The variable domain in full, completed from reference TRBV19 and TRBJ1-5, reads DGGITQSPKYLFRKEGQNVTLSCEQNLNHDAMYWYRQDPGQGLRLIYYSQIVNDFQKGDIAEGYSVSREKKESFPLTVTSAQKNPTAFYLCASSRGQGSTGQPQHFGDGTRLSIL.

The chain employs TRBV5-6 and TRBJ2-5; perhaps TRBD2 as D (6 bases). The J call may be incorrect, as the DNA end agrees better with TRBJ2-7. CDR1 and CDR2 from the germline V gene are SGHDT and YYEEEE. The CDR3 has 14 residues. This CDR3 reads CASSLPGSSYEQYF. The CDR3 nucleotides read TGTGCCAGCAGCTTGCCCGGGAGCTCCTACGAGCAGTACTTC.

The chain is built from TRBV10-1 and TRBJ2-7; tentatively, D is TRBD1 (5 bases). This CDR3 has 14 residues. The germline gives CDR1 WNHNN, CDR2 SYGVQD (reference sequence). V shed 3 bases and J shed 2 bases, with 11 bases lying between them. The CDR3 coding sequence is TGCGCCAGCAGTGAATACCCAGGGCCCTACGAGCAGTACTTC. Its translation is CASSEYPGPYEQYF.

V and J are TRBV19 and TRBJ2-2; possible D gene TRBD2, 6 bases. CDR1 and CDR2 from the germline V gene are LNHDA and SQIVND (reference sequence). CDR3 length equals 14 residues. Trimming removed 6 bases at V and 5 bases at J, with 13 bases between. CDR3 region: CASRRQGGTGELFF. Written as DNA, the CDR3 is TGTGCCAGTAGGAGGCAGGGAGGTACCGGGGAGCTGTTTTTT. Full variable domain (outside the CDR3, taken from reference TRBV19 and TRBJ2-2): DGGITQSPKYLFRKEGQNVTLSCEQNLNHDAMYWYRQDPGQGLRLIYYSQIVNDFQKGDIAEGYSVSREKKESFPLTVTSAQKNPTAFYLCASRRQGGTGELFFGEGSRLTVL.

The V and J genes are TRBV4-2 and TRBJ2-7; tentative D call: TRBD2 (6 bases). The germline V gene has CDR1 LGHNA and CDR2 YNFKEQ. Trimming pared 0 bases from V and 3 bases from J, leaving 12 bases between. This CDR3 spans 15 amino acids. The CDR3 region has the DNA TGTGCCAGCAGCCAAGATATTAGCGGCCTCTACGAGCAGTACTTC. Translation: CASSQDISGLYEQYF.

The rearrangement joins TRBV2 to TRBJ1-5, with 7 bases identical to TRBD1. J lost 3 bases, V lost 6 bases, and 8 bases had no gene match. Germline CDR1 SNHLY, CDR2 FYNNEI. This CDR3 is built from 15 residues. CDR3 region: CASSLTGTVNQPQHF. CDR3 coding DNA: TGTGCCAGCAGCCTGACCGGGACAGTCAATCAGCCCCAGCATTTT.

About this clone: Within the sample, other DNA sequences also encode this same CDR3. The chain couples TRBV27 to TRBJ2-7; 9 bases align to TRBD1. Germline lookup yields CDR1 MNHEY and CDR2 SMNVEV (reference sequence). After removal of 4 bases from V and 4 bases from J, the junction contained 2 bases not matched to a gene. This CDR3 comprises 13 residues. CDR3 nucleotides: TGTGCCAGCAGTTCCGGGACAGGGTACGAGCAGTACTTC. Its translation is CASSSGTGYEQYF.

CDR3 sequence: CASSQGNPGGEKLFF. The CDR3 nucleotides are TGTGCCAGCAGCCAAGGGAATCCGGGCGGGGAAAAACTGTTTTTT. The rearrangement joins TRBV4-2 to TRBJ1-4, with D uncertain. The CDR3 length is 15 residues. Germline V lookup: CDR1 LGHNA, CDR2 YNFKEQ. Trimming cost V 1 base and J 8 bases, with 14 bases left between them.

The chain is built from TRBV11-3 and TRBJ1-1, with 10 bases aligning to TRBD1. The length of the CDR3 is 17 residues. Unmatched junction bases numbered 14, after V lost 5 bases and J lost 5 bases. Looked up from germline, CDR1 is SGHNT and CDR2 is YENEEA. CDR3 region: CASSRTGQGLGNTEAFF. CDR3 bases: TGTGCCAGCAGCCGTACGGGACAGGGGCTTGGAAATACTGAAGCTTTCTTT.

The chain combines TRBV7-3 with TRBJ1-2; TRBD1 matches at 12 bases. The CDR3 is 17 amino acids. Germline CDR1 is SGHTA and CDR2 is FQGTGA. V was clipped by 3 bases and J by 0 bases; unmatched bases: 5. DNA of the CDR3: TGTGCCAGCAGCTTGGGACAGGGGGCCTTAGCTAACTATGGCTACACCTTC. This codes for CASSLGQGALANYGYTF.

The chain employs TRBV7-6 and TRBJ1-6, with D perhaps TRBD1 (6 bases). The length of the CDR3 is 16 residues. The ends were cut back, 1 base at V and 6 bases at J, with 13 bases in the middle. Germline-derived CDR1 and CDR2 are SGHVS and FNYEAQ. The CDR3 loop reads CASSLGQGLPNSPLHF. The CDR3 DNA is TGTGCCAGCAGCTTAGGGCAGGGGTTGCCTAATTCACCCCTCCACTTT.

This chain links TRBV7-2 with TRBJ2-3; 7 nucleotides align to TRBD2. V gave up 6 bases and J gave up 1 base; unmatched junction bases: 7. The V gene's germline CDR1 is SGHTA and CDR2 FQGNSA. The CDR3 is 15 residues long. The chain's CDR3 is CASRLGLAGTDTQYF. The CDR3 nucleotides read TGTGCCAGCAGGTTGGGTCTAGCGGGCACAGATACGCAGTATTTT. Based on the CDR3 plus reference TRBV7-2 and TRBJ2-3, the full variable domain is GAGVSQSPSNKVTEKGKDVELRCDPISGHTALYWYRQSLGQGLEFLIYFQGNSAPDKSGLPSDRFSAERTGGSVSTLTIQRTQQEDSAVYLCASRLGLAGTDTQYFGPGTRLTVL.

DNA for the CDR3: TGTGCCAGCAGTCTAGCGCCTTACAATGAGCAGTTCTTC. Its protein is CASSLAPYNEQFF. V is TRBV27 and J is TRBJ2-1, with TRBD2 as a possible D gene (6 bases). CDR3 length: 13 residues. From germline, CDR1 is MNHEY and CDR2 SMNVEV (reference sequence). Trimming took 5 bases from V and 4 from J, leaving 9 bases between them.

The chain recombines TRBV9 with TRBJ2-5; 7 positions match TRBD2. The CDR3 covers 14 residues. J was trimmed by 2 bases and V by 3 bases; bases with no gene match: 4. Germline V gene lookup returns CDR1 SGDLS and CDR2 YYNGEE. DNA for the CDR3: TGTGCCAGCAGCGCTCTAGCGGAACAAGAGACCCAGTACTTC. Amino acids: CASSALAEQETQYF. Variable domain in full (rest from reference TRBV9 and TRBJ2-5): DSGVTQTPKHLITATGQRVTLRCSPRSGDLSVYWYQQSLDQGLQFLIQYYNGEERAKGNILERFSAQQFPDLHSELNLSSLELGDSALYFCASSALAEQETQYFGPGTRLLVL.

The chain joins TRBV6-1 to TRBJ1-1; the D gene is possibly TRBD1 (5 bases). The CDR3 runs to 15 residues. V was cut by 2 bases and J by 2 bases, with 12 bases left in between. Germline CDR1 and CDR2: MNHNS and SASEGT. The CDR3 bases are TGTGCCAGCAGTGAACAGGGAGCGGGAAACACTGAAGCTTTCTTT. The encoded protein is CASSEQGAGNTEAFF.

This sequence joins TRBV9 and TRBJ2-4; the D gene is possibly TRBD2 (7 bases). V lost 4 bases and J lost 13, with 18 bases in between. The CDR3 extends over 13 amino acids. The germline V gene encodes CDR1 SGDLS and CDR2 YYNGEE. The CDR3 loop is CASSSGGGGAQYF. The CDR3 bases are TGTGCCAGCAGCTCGGGAGGAGGGGGGGCCCAGTACTTC.

V gene TRBV5-7 combines with J gene TRBJ2-3; 9 bases line up with TRBD1. TRBV5-7 is labeled an ORF, and its function is uncertain. The CDR3 sequence is 15 residues long. J gave up 1 base and V 5 bases, and 5 bases lay outside the gene matches. The CDR3 DNA is TGTGCCAGCAGTTTTCGACAGGGGGGCACAGATACGCAGTATTTT. It encodes CASSFRQGGTDTQYF.

The J gene is TRBJ1-3, the V gene TRBV18, with D perhaps TRBD1 (5 bases). Germline V CDR1 and CDR2: KGHSH, LQKENI. The CDR3 covers 15 residues. Trimming took off 6 bases at V and 0 bases at J, with 12 bases between the two ends. The CDR3 nucleotides are TGTGCCAGCTCGGAGGGGCCCTTCTCTGGAAACACCATATATTTT. As protein: CASSEGPFSGNTIYF.

This chain uses TRBV7-9 with TRBJ2-7; no firm D call. CDR1 SEHNR and CDR2 FQNEAQ come from the germline V gene (reference sequence). This CDR3 is built from 14 residues. Trimming shortened V by 6 bases and J by 0 bases, and 12 bases separated the two germline ends. The CDR3 loop reads CASRPPASSYEQYF. As DNA, the CDR3 is TGTGCCAGCAGACCCCCCGCTAGCTCCTACGAGCAGTACTTC. Filled out from reference TRBV7-9 and TRBJ2-7, the complete variable domain reads DTGVSQNPRHKITKRGQNVTFRCDPISEHNRLYWYRQTLGQGPEFLTYFQNEAQLEKSRLLSDRFSAERPKGSFSTLEIQRTEQGDSAMYLCASRPPASSYEQYFGPGTRLTVT.

The V gene is TRBV4-1, the J gene TRBJ2-1; 7 bases are a match to TRBD1. With V trimmed by 5 bases and J by 9 bases, 4 bases remained unmatched. The CDR3 contains 12 residues. CDR1 is MGHRA and CDR2 is YSYEKL in the germline V gene. The DNA of the CDR3 is TGCGCCAGCAGCGTACAGGGGAGTGAGCAGTTCTTC. This gives the protein CASSVQGSEQFF.

The rearrangement links TRBV5-1 to TRBJ2-7, with TRBD1 matching 11 bases. The junction had 6 bases not matched to a gene; V was cut back by 4 bases and J by 6 bases. The CDR3 runs 14 residues. Germline loops: CDR1 SGHRS, CDR2 YFSETQ. The CDR3 here is CASSRPGTGGEQYF. CDR3 DNA: TGCGCCAGCAGCCGTCCCGGGACAGGGGGCGAGCAGTACTTC. Combining the CDR3 with reference TRBV5-1 and TRBJ2-7 gives the whole variable domain KAGVTQTPRYLIKTRGQQVTLSCSPISGHRSVSWYQQTPGQGLQFLFEYFSETQRNKGNFPGRFSGRQFSNSRSEMNVSTLELGDSALYLCASSRPGTGGEQYFGPGTRLTVT.

The gene calls are TRBV11-2 and TRBJ2-2; TRBD1 aligns across 9 bases. Trimming removed 3 bases from V and 6 bases from J; junction bases left unmatched: 5. Germline V gives CDR1 SGHAT, CDR2 FQNNGV. The CDR3 spans 15 residues. The CDR3 DNA reads TGTGCCAGCAGCTTCGGACAGGGGAGGTCCGGGGAGCTGTTTTTT. This codes for CASSFGQGRSGELFF.